This entry describes one T cell receptor beta chain. The antigen is not known. These data are taken from a study of Graves' ophthalmopathy and Graves' hyperthyroidism. Study-level background: Hyperthyroidism is called stable when no ophthalmopathy develops within 18 months of follow-up.

Clinical symptoms, serum thyroxine, TRAb, thyroid ultrasound and orbital computed tomography determined diagnosis. Transcripts of RNA were the source for amplifying TCR beta CDR3 regions. First-round RT-PCR employed HTBI primers, with a second-round multiplex PCR after it. A single record per CDR3 protein comes from TCRdb applying MiXCR to the multiplex PCR reads. The sample has around 1.1 million distinct CDR3 sequences; less than 45% are singletons. The study's findings and limits: At just under 71% sensitivity and approximately 72% specificity, the model predicted progression of the ophthalmopathy.

The sequencing sample was made of peripheral blood or thyroid tissue (not recorded which). This receptor was identified in an adult man with Graves' hyperthyroidism.

The CDR3 DNA is TGTGCCAGCAGCTTAGCTGTCTCCTCGAGAACCGGGGAGCTGTTTTTT. This encodes CASSLAVSSRTGELFF. The chain employs TRBV7-9 and TRBJ2-2; D gene uncertain. The germline gives CDR1 SEHNR, CDR2 FQNEAQ (reference sequence). V dropped 0 bases and J dropped 5 bases, with 13 bases sitting between them. The length of the CDR3 is 16 residues.